The 31 T cell receptor beta chains presented below share a single source sample, sequenced in a study of blood T cell repertoires in COVID-19. TCRdb's copy holds only in-frame clones and misses some; the assay was immunoSEQ multiplex PCR. The sample records 400,000 or so clones, approximately 85% being singletons. The source material was PBMCs or T cells enriched from blood (not recorded which). These receptors came from a woman in her thirties or forties with acute COVID-19.

CDR3 nucleotides: TGTGCCAGCAGCCCCGCGGACACACCCTACGAGCAGTACTTC. It encodes CASSPADTPYEQYF. The chain couples TRBV7-9 to TRBJ2-7, with D maybe TRBD1 (5 bases). V lost 5 bases, J lost 2 bases, and 13 bases lay in between. Germline V gene data show CDR1 as SEHNR and CDR2 as FQNEAQ (reference sequence). The CDR3 sequence is 14 residues long. Full variable domain (missing parts from reference TRBV7-9 and TRBJ2-7): DTGVSQNPRHKITKRGQNVTFRCDPISEHNRLYWYRQTLGQGPEFLTYFQNEAQLEKSRLLSDRFSAERPKGSFSTLEIQRTEQGDSAMYLCASSPADTPYEQYFGPGTRLTVT.

The J gene is TRBJ2-3, the V gene TRBV7-2, with 8 bases that match TRBD2. With V trimmed by 6 bases and J by 3 bases, 5 bases remained unmatched. Germline V gene lookup returns CDR1 SGHTA and CDR2 FQGNSA. This CDR3 comprises 14 residues. The CDR3 DNA sequence: TGTGCCAGCAGGAGCGGGGGAAGGACAGATACGCAGTATTTT. It yields the protein CASRSGGRTDTQYF. Together with reference TRBV7-2 and TRBJ2-3, the CDR3 gives the full variable domain: GAGVSQSPSNKVTEKGKDVELRCDPISGHTALYWYRQSLGQGLEFLIYFQGNSAPDKSGLPSDRFSAERTGGSVSTLTIQRTQQEDSAVYLCASRSGGRTDTQYFGPGTRLTVL.

The table lists this clone with a few counts. The chain uses TRBV19 and TRBJ1-5; D is perhaps TRBD1 (6 bases). CDR1 and CDR2 from the germline V gene are LNHDA and SQIVND (reference sequence). V was cut by 4 bases and J by 0 bases, with 25 bases left in between. This CDR3 region has 20 residues. The CDR3 is CASSNTGGRSFPDSNQPQHF. Here the CDR3 DNA reads TGTGCCAGTAGTAACACGGGGGGCAGGAGCTTCCCTGATAGCAATCAGCCCCAGCATTTT.

V usage is TRBV18 and J usage is TRBJ1-2, with D possibly being TRBD1 (5 bases). V was trimmed by 6 bases and J by 2 bases, leaving 10 bases between them. CDR1 is KGHSH and CDR2 is LQKENI in the germline V gene. The CDR3 runs 13 residues. The chain's CDR3 is CASSSDTNYGYTF. The CDR3 DNA reads TGTGCCAGCTCGTCGGACACGAACTATGGCTACACCTTC.

J is TRBJ1-4 and V is TRBV5-1; D is unresolved. The CDR3 spans 15 residues. V lost 4 bases to trimming and J lost 8 bases, with 18 bases between them. CDR1 is SGHRS and CDR2 is YFSETQ in the germline V gene. The CDR3 coding sequence is TGCGCCAGCAGCCGTGACCGAGGAGGAGGGGAAAAACTGTTTTTT. Translated: CASSRDRGGGEKLFF.

The chain combines TRBV4-2 with TRBJ2-1; TRBD2 is a possible D gene (5 bases). Germline-derived CDR1 and CDR2 are LGHNA and YNFKEQ. The CDR3 loop spans 14 amino acids. Trimming cost V 1 base and J 7 bases, with 11 bases left between them. DNA of the CDR3: TGTGCCAGCAGCCAAGGAGGCGGACTTAATGAGCAGTTCTTC. Protein sequence: CASSQGGGLNEQFF.

The CDR3 coding sequence is TGTGCCAGCACCAGGGACAGGGGAAACACAGATACGCAGTATTTT. It codes for CASTRDRGNTDTQYF. The V call is TRBV28, the J call TRBJ2-3; 10 bases are shared with TRBD1. CDR3 length: 15 residues. Unmatched junction bases numbered 6, after V lost 7 bases and J lost 2 bases. Looked up from germline, CDR1 is MDHEN and CDR2 is SYDVKM.

The chain couples TRBV28 to TRBJ1-1, with TRBD1 matching 8 bases. CDR3 size: 15 residues. CDR1 and CDR2 (germline): MDHEN, SYDVKM. The V segment lost 5 bases and the J segment 2 bases; nucleotides outside the gene matches: 7. CDR3 residues: CASSGGQGDNTEAFF. The CDR3 DNA is TGTGCCAGCAGTGGCGGACAGGGCGATAACACTGAAGCTTTCTTT.

The V call is TRBV29-1, the J call TRBJ2-3, with 7 bases lining up with TRBD1. V was pared by 5 bases and J by 6 bases, with 11 bases of the junction left unmatched. Germline V CDR1 and CDR2: SQVTM, ANQGSEA. This CDR3 spans 14 amino acids. Written as DNA, the CDR3 is TGCAGCGTTTTTATAGCACCCAGGGGGGATACGCAGTATTTT. The encoded protein is CSVFIAPRGDTQYF.

V is TRBV6-2 or TRBV6-3 and J is TRBJ2-3; 9 nucleotides match TRBD1. This CDR3 region has 16 residues. V was pared by 4 bases and J by 3 bases, with 8 bases of the junction left unmatched. CDR1 MNHEY and CDR2 SVGEGT come from the germline V gene. CDR3 region: CASSSGTGRMTDTQYF. DNA for the CDR3: TGTGCCAGCAGTTCCGGGACAGGGAGGATGACAGATACGCAGTATTTT.

The chain employs TRBV3-1 (or the pseudogene TRBV3-2) and TRBJ1-1; TRBD1 matches 8 bases. The germline V gene has CDR1 LGHDT and CDR2 YNNKEL (reference sequence). V lost 4 bases and J lost 6; bases outside the gene matches: 10. CDR3 length equals 15 residues. The CDR3, as DNA: TGTGCCAGCAGCCGACAGGGGTCCCCGCGCGCTGAAGCTTTCTTT. Translating gives CASSRQGSPRAEAFF.

The chain employs TRBV5-1 and TRBJ1-2; 10 nucleotides line up with TRBD1. V lost 3 bases and J lost 6; bases outside the gene matches: 14. This CDR3 has 17 amino acids. From germline, CDR1 is SGHRS and CDR2 YFSETQ. CDR3 DNA sequence: TGCGCCAGCAGCTATGGTAGACAGCACGGGACAGGGGATGGCTACACCTTC. Amino acid sequence: CASSYGRQHGTGDGYTF.

The V call is TRBV15, the J call TRBJ1-6, with 8 bases that match TRBD1. Trimming removed 0 bases from V and 10 bases from J; junction bases left unmatched: 5. The CDR3 covers 15 residues. CDR1 is LNHNV and CDR2 is YYDKDF in the germline V gene (reference sequence). The CDR3, as DNA: TGTGCCACCAGCAGAGAGGACAGGGTGGGGTCACCCCTCCACTTT. Translating gives CATSREDRVGSPLHF.

This chain connects TRBV25-1 to TRBJ2-1; TRBD2 agrees at 11 bases. The CDR3 is 17 amino acids. In germline, CDR1 is MGHDK, CDR2 SYGVNS. V gave up 0 bases and J gave up 7 bases; unmatched junction bases: 8. The CDR3 loop is CASSEYLMTSGDNEQFF. The CDR3 DNA follows: TGTGCCAGCAGTGAATACCTAATGACTAGCGGGGATAATGAGCAGTTCTTC.

CDR3 coding DNA: TGTGCCAGCAGCTGGGGGACAGGGGTATACTCTGGGGCCAACGTCCTGACTTTC. It translates to CASSWGTGVYSGANVLTF. The rearrangement joins TRBV5-6 to TRBJ2-6; 10 bases align to TRBD1. The V gene end was trimmed by 3 bases and the J gene end by 0 bases; junction bases not matched to a gene: 6. Germline values: CDR1 SGHDT, CDR2 YYEEEE. The CDR3 covers 18 residues.

The V call is TRBV11-2, the J call TRBJ1-1; tentatively, D is TRBD1 (5 bases). Trimming pared 5 bases from V and 4 bases from J, leaving 17 bases between. The CDR3 sequence is 15 residues long. CDR1 and CDR2 from the germline V gene are SGHAT and FQNNGV. The DNA of the CDR3 is TGTGCCAGCAGCCCGAACACAGGACATACCACTGAAGCTTTCTTT. This sequence encodes CASSPNTGHTTEAFF. Variable domain in full (rest from reference TRBV11-2 and TRBJ1-1): EAGVAQSPRYKIIEKRQSVAFWCNPISGHATLYWYQQILGQGPKLLIQFQNNGVVDDSQLPKDRFSAERLKGVDSTLKIQPAKLEDSAVYLCASSPNTGHTTEAFFGQGTRLTVV.

This clone occurred once. The chain joins TRBV19 to TRBJ1-5; D might be TRBD1 (6 bases). CDR3 length equals 13 residues. The germline V gene encodes CDR1 LNHDA and CDR2 SQIVND (reference sequence). V was shortened by 8 bases and J by 2 bases, with 10 bases between the two germline ends. CDR3 residues: CASGGLGNQPQHF. Written as DNA, the CDR3 is TGTGCCAGTGGGGGCTTGGGCAATCAGCCCCAGCATTTT.

V usage is TRBV6-5 and J usage is TRBJ2-2, with 8 bases lining up with TRBD2. CDR3 length equals 16 residues. V was pared by 2 bases and J by 9 bases, with 11 bases of the junction left unmatched. Germline assignment: CDR1 MNHEY and CDR2 SVGAGI. This CDR3 is CASSYQAGTSNWELFF. In nucleotides, the CDR3 is TGTGCCAGCAGTTACCAAGCAGGGACTAGTAATTGGGAGCTGTTTTTT.

The chain employs TRBV10-3 and TRBJ2-1, with TRBD1 matching over 10 bases. The CDR3 totals 14 residues. The germline gives CDR1 ENHRY, CDR2 SYGVKD. Losses at the gene ends were 6 bases for V and 9 bases for J; bases not matched to a gene: 8. The CDR3 here is CAIRGQGNFAEQFF. Here the CDR3 DNA reads TGTGCCATCAGGGGACAGGGGAACTTCGCTGAGCAGTTCTTC.

V usage is TRBV12-3 or TRBV12-4 and J usage is TRBJ1-2; TRBD1 might be the D (5 bases). Between the trimmed V and J ends, which lost 6 bases and 4 bases, there was a span of 9 bases. The CDR3 is 12 amino acids. CDR3 in DNA: TGTGCCAGCAGAGCTGACAGCTATGGCTACACCTTC. The encoded protein is CASRADSYGYTF.

V is TRBV15 and J is TRBJ1-3; unclear D gene. The CDR3 contains 16 residues. The ends were cut back, 0 bases at V and 0 bases at J, with 9 bases in the middle. In germline, CDR1 is LNHNV, CDR2 YYDKDF (reference sequence). CDR3 coding DNA: TGTGCCACCAGCAGAGAGGTCGCCTACTCTGGAAACACCATATATTTT. Its protein product is CATSREVAYSGNTIYF.

The CDR3 nucleotides read TGCGCCAGCAGCTTCGGACAGGTAATGTCCGAGCAGTACTTC. It codes for CASSFGQVMSEQYF. This chain links TRBV5-1 with TRBJ2-7; 7 positions match TRBD1. The CDR3 covers 14 residues. J gave up 6 bases and V 2 bases, and 8 bases lay outside the gene matches. Germline loops: CDR1 SGHRS, CDR2 YFSETQ. Drawing the rest from reference TRBV5-1 and TRBJ2-7, the complete variable domain is KAGVTQTPRYLIKTRGQQVTLSCSPISGHRSVSWYQQTPGQGLQFLFEYFSETQRNKGNFPGRFSGRQFSNSRSEMNVSTLELGDSALYLCASSFGQVMSEQYFGPGTRLTVT.

The rearrangement joins TRBV29-1 to TRBJ2-2; TRBD1 agrees at 9 bases. Germline CDR1 and CDR2: SQVTM and ANQGSEA. The CDR3 totals 13 residues. Germline trimming cut 7 bases from V and 5 bases from J; bases unmatched to any gene: 5. CDR3 loop: CSARTGVTGELFF. In nucleotides, the CDR3 is TGCAGCGCCCGGACAGGGGTTACCGGGGAGCTGTTTTTT.

The chain employs TRBV2 and TRBJ2-5, with 15 bases aligning to TRBD2. This CDR3 spans 17 amino acids. Germline V gene data show CDR1 as SNHLY and CDR2 as FYNNEI. After removal of 4 bases from V and 6 bases from J, the junction contained 9 bases not matched to a gene. The CDR3 region has the DNA TGTGCCAGCAGTGGGACTAGCGGGGGGGCCGAGGGGAAGACCCAGTACTTC. This gives the protein CASSGTSGGAEGKTQYF.

The J gene is TRBJ1-5, the V gene TRBV9; D unresolved. The CDR3 sequence is 14 residues long. Germline loops: CDR1 SGDLS, CDR2 YYNGEE. V was clipped by 3 bases and J by 0 bases, with 7 bases between them. The chain's CDR3 is CASSERDSNQPQHF. For the CDR3, the DNA is TGTGCCAGCAGCGAGAGGGATAGCAATCAGCCCCAGCATTTT.

The chain has TRBV29-1 and TRBJ1-5; weak D call: TRBD1 (6 bases). The CDR3 has 13 amino acids. Germline assignment: CDR1 SQVTM and CDR2 ANQGSEA. V shed 7 bases and J shed 3 bases, with 13 bases lying between them. CDR3 sequence: CSAWTVNNQPQHF. CDR3 nucleotide sequence: TGCAGCGCATGGACAGTTAACAATCAGCCCCAGCATTTT.

The chain uses TRBV3-1 (or the pseudogene TRBV3-2) and TRBJ1-1; 8 bases align to TRBD1. The CDR3 length is 15 residues. The V gene end was trimmed by 6 bases and the J gene end by 1 base; junction bases not matched to a gene: 7. Germline assignment: CDR1 LGHDT and CDR2 YNNKEL (reference sequence). The CDR3: CASRRQGKENTEAFF. CDR3 sequence (DNA): TGTGCCAGCAGACGACAGGGGAAGGAGAACACTGAAGCTTTCTTT.

This clone was picked up one time. The chain uses TRBV5-4 and TRBJ2-7, with D possibly being TRBD2 (5 bases). Germline CDR1 and CDR2: SGHNT and YYREEE (reference sequence). The V end was cut by 2 bases, the J end by 7 bases, with 10 bases between. The CDR3 sequence is 12 residues long. The CDR3 nucleotides read TGTGCCAGCAGCTTCTACCCGGGGGAGCAGTACTTC. This codes for CASSFYPGEQYF.

The V call is TRBV3-1 (or the pseudogene TRBV3-2), the J call TRBJ2-3, with D possibly matching TRBD2 (7 bases). Germline CDR1 LGHDT, CDR2 YNNKEL (reference sequence). The V end was cut by 4 bases, the J end by 5 bases, with 16 bases between. CDR3 length: 15 residues. The CDR3 protein is CASSLRGGAVDTQYF. CDR3 bases: TGTGCCAGCAGCCTAAGGGGGGGGGCGGTAGATACGCAGTATTTT.

The rearrangement uses TRBV10-3 and TRBJ2-5; TRBD2 is a possible D gene (6 bases). CDR3 length: 14 residues. V lost 6 bases, J lost 5 bases, and 16 bases lay in between. The germline CDR1 and CDR2 sequences are ENHRY and SYGVKD. This CDR3 is CAISPNDGRETQYF. For the CDR3, the DNA is TGTGCCATCAGCCCTAACGATGGGAGGGAGACCCAGTACTTC.

This clone came up once. The V and J genes are TRBV18 and TRBJ1-4; 9 bases align to TRBD1. Looked up from germline, CDR1 is KGHSH and CDR2 is LQKENI. V lost 6 bases to trimming and J lost 8 bases; unmatched junction nucleotides: 10. The CDR3 has 15 amino acids. The CDR3 is CASSPGQGRKEKLFF. The DNA for the CDR3 is TGTGCCAGCTCTCCGGGACAGGGAAGAAAGGAAAAACTGTTTTTT.